This is a list of T cell receptor beta chains from one sample in a study of cytomegalovirus exposure and HLA in healthy donors. TCRdb's copy holds only in-frame clones and misses some; the assay was immunoSEQ multiplex PCR. The sample holds tens of thousands of clones, about 94% seen once. Sequenced: PBMCs. The source is a man aged 18 to 35 in good health and CMV-seropositive. Both conserved end residues are part of each CDR3. Fields, in order: V gene, J gene, clone size, D gene, CDR3 DNA, CDR3 protein. The D gene is left open where the match is weak. The size entry is marked missing in some rows and otherwise reads once, few, many or a size class.

V: TRBV7-9; J: TRBJ1-2; size: NA; D: TRBD1; DNA: TGTGCCAGCAGCCTTAGGACAGGGAACTATGGCTACACCTTC; CDR3: CASSLRTGNYGYTF
V: TRBV9; J: TRBJ2-3; size: NA; D: NA; DNA: TGTGCCAGCAGCCTACCAGCACGCGGGGGCACAGATACGCAGTATTTT; CDR3: CASSLPARGGTDTQYF
V: TRBV5-4; J: TRBJ2-7; size: NA; D: TRBD2; DNA: TGTGCCAGCAGCTCTGGACTAGCGGGTTTCTACGAGCAGTACTTC; CDR3: CASSSGLAGFYEQYF
V: TRBV18; J: TRBJ1-2; size: NA; D: NA; DNA: TGTGCCAGCTCACTGGGGCTGGGTGGCTACACCTTC; CDR3: CASSLGLGGYTF
V: TRBV27; J: TRBJ2-7; size: NA; D: NA; DNA: TGTGCCAGCAGGGGGAGGGGGTACGAGCAGTACTTC; CDR3: CASRGRGYEQYF
V: TRBV30; J: TRBJ2-7; size: NA; D: TRBD2; DNA: TGTGCCTGTTCGAGCGGGAGTAAAAACGAGCAGTACTTC; CDR3: CACSSGSKNEQYF
V: TRBV6-5; J: TRBJ1-1; size: NA; D: NA; DNA: TGTGCCAGCAGACGTCCGGGCGAGGGCACTGAAGCTTTCTTT; CDR3: CASRRPGEGTEAFF
V: TRBV4-1; J: TRBJ2-5; size: NA; D: TRBD1; DNA: TGCGCCAGCAGCCAAGATGGGACAGGGGGCCGGGAGACCCAGTACTTC; CDR3: CASSQDGTGGRETQYF
V: TRBV28; J: TRBJ1-4; size: NA; D: TRBD1; DNA: TGTGCCAGCAGCCCACAGGGGGCCCCTAATGAAAAACTGTTTTTT; CDR3: CASSPQGAPNEKLFF
V: TRBV13; J: TRBJ2-5; size: NA; D: TRBD2; DNA: TGTGCCAGCAGCCTCGCGGGGGGGCCGGAGACCCAGTACTTC; CDR3: CASSLAGGPETQYF
V: TRBV6-5; J: TRBJ2-1; size: NA; D: NA; DNA: TGTGCCAGCAGTTACTTATGGAGCTCCTACAATGAGCAGTTCTTC; CDR3: CASSYLWSSYNEQFF
V: TRBV12-5; J: TRBJ2-5; size: NA; D: NA; DNA: TGTGCTAGTGGTTTGGAGCTACAAGAGACCCAGTACTTC; CDR3: CASGLELQETQYF
V: TRBV11-2; J: TRBJ2-2; size: NA; D: NA; DNA: TGTGCCAGCAGCTTCGGCGGGTTTGGCGCCGGGGAGCTGTTTTTT; CDR3: CASSFGGFGAGELFF
V: TRBV9; J: TRBJ2-3; size: NA; D: NA; DNA: TGTGCCAGCAGCCCGGACTTGCAGGATACGCAGTATTTT; CDR3: CASSPDLQDTQYF
V: TRBV28; J: TRBJ2-7; size: NA; D: NA; DNA: TGTGCCAGCAGTTTAATGGGCAGAACCTACGAGCAGTACTTC; CDR3: CASSLMGRTYEQYF
V: TRBV28; J: TRBJ1-1; size: NA; D: NA; DNA: TGTGCCAGCAGGGTCGGACAGCTTAACACTGAAGCTTTCTTT; CDR3: CASRVGQLNTEAFF
V: TRBV2; J: TRBJ2-4; size: few; D: NA; DNA: TGTGCCAGCAGTGATGGTACAGGGCTGGTTCAGTACTTC; CDR3: CASSDGTGLVQYF
V: TRBV6-5; J: TRBJ2-5; size: NA; D: NA; DNA: TGTGCCAGCAGTTTTTCCCCTCAAGAGACCCAGTACTTC; CDR3: CASSFSPQETQYF